The 25 T cell receptor beta chains below come from one sample, sequenced in a study of molecular identifiers for immune sequencing clone quantification. TCRdb processed the PCR reads anew with MiXCR; each CDR3 protein has one entry. The table lists approximately 670,000 distinct CDR3 sequences, 15% to 20% of them singletons. Sequencing was performed on naive CD8+ T cells from blood, with Jurkat cell RNA spiked in. Sample subset: FACS-sorted CD8+CD4-CCR7+CD45RA+ naive T cells. These receptor sequences come from a human donor in good health. Some libraries in this study had Jurkat cell RNA spiked in.

The chain couples TRBV7-3 to TRBJ2-7; possibly TRBD1 for D (5 bases). CDR3 length: 14 residues. Trimming removed 0 bases from V and 2 bases from J, with 8 bases in between. In germline, CDR1 is SGHTA, CDR2 FQGTGA. The CDR3 sequence is CASSLTKGPYEQYF. In nucleotides, the CDR3 is TGTGCCAGCAGCTTAACCAAGGGGCCCTACGAGCAGTACTTC.

Turning to this clonotype: A much larger clone sits a single nucleotide away, making a read error possible. Given the absence of the conserved phenylalanine or tryptophan at the CDR3 end, a read error is likely. The V call is TRBV6-8, the J call TRBJ2-3, with TRBD1 matching 7 bases. This CDR3 contains 14 residues. The germline CDR1 and CDR2 sequences are MNHGY and SAAAGT. V dropped 2 bases and J dropped 4; count of bases not matched to a gene: 3. CDR3 nucleotides: TGTGCCAGCAGTTACACAGGGGCTTCAGATACGCAGTATCTT. This codes for CASSYTGASDTQYL.

This clonotype occurred a few times. DNA of the CDR3: TGTGCCAGCAGCTTAGGGGACGCCCTGAACACTGAAGCTTTCTTT. Its protein is CASSLGDALNTEAFF. The chain uses TRBV7-9 and TRBJ1-1; tentative D call: TRBD1 (5 bases). In germline, CDR1 is SEHNR, CDR2 FQNEAQ (reference sequence). Trimming stripped 1 base from V and 0 bases from J, with 9 bases between. The CDR3 sequence is 15 residues long.

This clonotype was observed at least ten times. V usage is TRBV29-1 and J usage is TRBJ2-2; possibly TRBD2 for D (6 bases). Per the germline V gene, CDR1 is SQVTM and CDR2 is ANQGSEA. Trimming removed 4 bases from V and 0 bases from J, with 12 bases in between. The CDR3 sequence is 15 residues long. DNA of the CDR3: TGCAGCGTTGTCCCCGGGAGCACGAACACCGGGGAGCTGTTTTTT. Encoded protein: CSVVPGSTNTGELFF.

This clonotype was seen many times. The V call is TRBV14, the J call TRBJ2-2; 9 bases are a match to TRBD2. Germline V gene sequence: CDR1 SGHDN, CDR2 FVKESK. The CDR3 loop spans 15 amino acids. V lost 4 bases to trimming and J lost 3 bases; unmatched junction nucleotides: 3. The CDR3 region is CASSPSGVYTGELFF. The CDR3 DNA is TGTGCCAGCAGCCCTAGCGGGGTTTACACCGGGGAGCTGTTTTTT.

This clonotype appeared many times. Since a much larger clone is just one base distant, this may be a read error. The V gene is TRBV10-3, the J gene TRBJ2-7; no clear D. There are 11 residues in the CDR3. Trimming took 3 bases from V and 3 from J, leaving 3 bases between them. The germline V gene has CDR1 ENHRY and CDR2 SYGVKD. CDR3 residues: CAISDIYEQYF. As DNA, the CDR3 is TGTGCCATCAGTGACATCTACGAGCAGTACTTC.

Note on this clonotype: A read error is possible here, since a much larger clone lies one base away. The chain couples TRBV12-3 or TRBV12-4 to TRBJ2-5, with D uncertain. Trimming took 6 bases from V and 2 from J, leaving 10 bases between them. The CDR3 is 13 residues long. The DNA of the CDR3 is TGTGCCAGCAGCAACGGCATACAAGAGACCCAGTACTTC. This translates into CASSNGIQETQYF.

This clonotype came up many times. V gene TRBV7-9 combines with J gene TRBJ2-3, with no clear D. The germline CDR1 and CDR2 sequences are SEHNR and FQNEAQ (reference sequence). CDR3 size: 12 residues. Deletions cut 4 bases from V and 3 bases from J, with 5 bases between. This CDR3 is CASSSVTDTQYF. Here the CDR3 DNA reads TGTGCCAGCAGCTCGGTAACAGATACGCAGTATTTT.

The CDR3 here is CASSSQTSGRRSYNEQFF. CDR3 sequence (DNA): TGTGCCAGCAGTTCACAGACTAGCGGGAGGCGATCCTACAATGAGCAGTTCTTC. The chain has TRBV12-3 or TRBV12-4 and TRBJ2-1; 13 bases agree with TRBD2. CDR3 length: 18 residues. V trimming: 4 bases; J trimming: 1 base; junction bases outside the gene matches: 7.

Many counts were recorded for this clonotype. The CDR3: CASSLGLGPNEQYF. DNA for the CDR3: TGTGCCAGCAGCTTAGGGTTAGGGCCTAACGAGCAGTACTTC. This sequence joins TRBV7-6 and TRBJ2-7; D not resolved. The CDR3 spans 14 residues. V lost 1 base to trimming and J lost 5 bases, with 12 bases between them. Germline V CDR1 and CDR2: SGHVS, FNYEAQ. The full variable domain, with the rest looked up from reference TRBV7-6 and TRBJ2-7, is GAGVSQSPRYKVTKRGQDVALRCDPISGHVSLYWYRQALGQGPEFLTYFNYEAQQDKSGLPNDRFSAERPEGSISTLTIQRTEQRDSAMYRCASSLGLGPNEQYFGPGTRLTVT.

This clonotype has ten or more counts. The CDR3 is CSVRTGGDEQYF. CDR3 bases: TGCAGCGTTCGGACAGGGGGCGACGAGCAGTACTTC. The J gene is TRBJ2-7, the V gene TRBV29-1, with 11 bases matching TRBD1. V gave up 5 bases and J gave up 5 bases; unmatched junction bases: 2. The CDR3 is made up of 12 amino acids. The V gene's germline CDR1 is SQVTM and CDR2 ANQGSEA.

This clonotype was observed many times. The rearrangement links TRBV7-8 to TRBJ1-1; the D is unclear. Germline V gene lookup returns CDR1 SGHVS and CDR2 FQNEAQ. This CDR3 is 15 amino acids long. V lost 3 bases and J lost 0, with 11 bases in between. The CDR3 reads CASSFHREMNTEAFF. CDR3 DNA sequence: TGTGCCAGCAGCTTTCACCGAGAGATGAACACTGAAGCTTTCTTT.

The table lists this clonotype with many counts. This chain uses TRBV25-1 with TRBJ2-1; D unclear. V was shortened by 1 base and J by 6 bases, with 25 bases between the two germline ends. This CDR3 comprises 19 residues. Germline CDR1 is MGHDK and CDR2 is SYGVNS. The CDR3 region has the DNA TGTGCCAGCAGTGAATCCAACCTAAGGCGCCACGCCCTAGTCAATGAGCAGTTCTTC. It yields the protein CASSESNLRRHALVNEQFF.

V and J are TRBV21-1 and TRBJ2-5; the table gives TRBD1 as D, unverified against the DNA. TRBV21-1 is a recognized pseudogene. The CDR3 is 18 amino acids. The CDR3 DNA reads as TGTGCCAGCAGCAAAGAAATAGGGGACCTAAAGTACCAAGAGACCCAGTACTTC. Translated, it gives CASSKEIGDLKYQETQYF.

This clonotype was counted ten times or more. The CDR3 bases are TGTGCCAGCAGCGCTGGGGGGGGTACTCAGCCCCAGCATTTT. This encodes CASSAGGGTQPQHF. The chain is built from TRBV5-6 and TRBJ1-5, with a possible D match to TRBD1 (5 bases). CDR1 and CDR2 from the germline V gene are SGHDT and YYEEEE. V shed 4 bases and J shed 6 bases, with 14 bases lying between them. The CDR3 totals 14 residues.

This clonotype was observed a single time. The rearrangement links TRBV28 to TRBJ2-7, with D perhaps TRBD1 (6 bases). V was cut by 6 bases and J by 3 bases, with 12 bases left in between. This CDR3 is built from 13 residues. CDR1 MDHEN and CDR2 SYDVKM come from the germline V gene. DNA of the CDR3: TGTGCCAGCAGGGGGACAAGCAACTACGAGCAGTACTTC. Residues: CASRGTSNYEQYF.

This clonotype was counted at least ten times. The rearrangement uses TRBV15 and TRBJ1-2; D unclear. Germline V lookup: CDR1 LNHNV, CDR2 YYDKDF (reference sequence). The V and J ends lost 5 bases and 1 base respectively, with 17 bases between them. This CDR3 comprises 16 residues. CDR3 loop: CATSQDARQFNYGYTF. The CDR3 region has the DNA TGTGCCACCAGCCAAGATGCTAGACAATTTAACTATGGCTACACCTTC.

Ten or more counts support this clonotype. The J gene is TRBJ2-3, the V gene TRBV4-1; TRBD1 matches at 8 bases. The CDR3 is 16 residues long. V gave up 2 bases and J gave up 3 bases; unmatched junction bases: 7. Germline CDR1 MGHRA, CDR2 YSYEKL. CDR3 bases: TGCGCCAGCAGCCAACGGACAGGGATGGTAACAGATACGCAGTATTTT. Residues: CASSQRTGMVTDTQYF.

This clonotype has a handful of counts. This chain links TRBV28 with TRBJ1-2; perhaps TRBD1 as D (6 bases). The CDR3 is 13 amino acids. V was clipped by 2 bases and J by 5 bases, with 9 bases between them. Germline lookup yields CDR1 MDHEN and CDR2 SYDVKM. CDR3 sequence: CASSLGTRYGYTF. Written as DNA, the CDR3 is TGTGCCAGCAGTTTAGGGACACGGTATGGCTACACCTTC.

About this clonotype itself: Given a much more abundant clone one base away, this may be a read error. The chain is built from TRBV6-5 and TRBJ2-2; the D is unclear. The length of the CDR3 is 15 residues. The germline CDR1 and CDR2 sequences are MNHEY and SVGAGI. V shed 0 bases and J shed 6 bases, with 11 bases lying between them. CDR3 DNA sequence: TGTGCCAGCAGTTACTCTACAAGGGCAGCCGGGGAGCTGTTTTTT. Protein sequence: CASSYSTRAAGELFF.

Ten or more counts support this clonotype. CDR3 sequence (DNA): TGTGCCAGCAGCTTAGCGGCTAGCGGGGGGGTTTCAGATACGCAGTATTTT. Its translation: CASSLAASGGVSDTQYF. V usage is TRBV7-6 and J usage is TRBJ2-3; 12 nucleotides align to TRBD2. After removal of 0 bases from V and 4 bases from J, the junction contained 5 bases not matched to a gene. The CDR3 contains 17 residues. Germline V lookup: CDR1 SGHVS, CDR2 FNYEAQ.

The J gene is TRBJ2-5, the V gene TRBV7-2, with TRBD1 identical over 8 bases. The germline CDR1 and CDR2 sequences are SGHTA and FQGNSA. The V segment lost 10 bases and the J segment 4 bases; nucleotides outside the gene matches: 5. The CDR3 contains 12 residues. Here the CDR3 DNA reads TGTGCCACCAAGGACAGGGCAGAGACCCAGTACTTC. Translating gives CATKDRAETQYF.

Notes on this clonotype: Sequence at one end of the junction differs from germline and may be a read error. The chain uses TRBV5-6 and TRBJ1-1, with a weak D call TRBD1 (5 bases). This CDR3 is built from 13 residues. CDR1 is SGHDT and CDR2 is YYEEEE in the germline V gene. This CDR3 reads CAGSLTGVTEAFF. The DNA of the CDR3 is TGTGCCGGCAGCTTGACGGGGGTGACTGAAGCTTTCTTT.

V and J are TRBV3-1 and TRBJ1-1; D is undetermined. The length of the CDR3 is 16 residues. V was shortened by 3 bases and J by 1 base, with 15 bases between the two germline ends. Germline V gene sequence: CDR1 LGHDT, CDR2 YNNKEL (reference sequence). Here the CDR3 reads CASSQRPHWGNTEAFF. The CDR3 nucleotides are TGTGCCAGCAGCCAGAGACCGCACTGGGGGAACACTGAAGCTTTCTTT.

The sample holds a few counts of this clonotype. The chain joins TRBV12-3 or TRBV12-4 to TRBJ1-1, with unresolved D. Between the trimmed V and J ends, which lost 6 bases and 1 base, there was a span of 12 bases. This CDR3 is built from 14 residues. The CDR3 is CASSAGGSNTEAFF. CDR3 coding DNA: TGTGCCAGCAGCGCCGGCGGATCGAACACTGAAGCTTTCTTT.